The 27 T cell receptor beta chains reported below all come from one sample, sequenced in a study of blood T cell repertoires in COVID-19. Profiling relied on immunoSEQ multiplex PCR, and the TCRdb table lists in-frame clones only, not all of them. Of fewer than 70,000 clones listed, roughly three quarters were seen once; the top ten hold roughly 3.2%. The sample taken for sequencing was peripheral blood. These receptors were taken from a man aged 55 to 70 with acute or convalescent COVID-19.

This sequence joins TRBV4-2 and TRBJ1-6, with TRBD1 identical over 7 bases. CDR1 is LGHNA, CDR2 YNFKEQ, per germline. Trimming cost V 0 bases and J 9 bases; bases outside gene matches: 14. There are 18 residues in the CDR3. The CDR3 loop is CASSQDPITGEASSPLHF. The DNA of the CDR3 is TGTGCCAGCAGCCAAGATCCCATAACAGGGGAAGCTAGTTCACCCCTCCACTTT.

As DNA, the CDR3 is TGTGCCAGTAGTTCCCGCCCAGGGTCTGGAAACACCATATATTTT. Its protein product is CASSSRPGSGNTIYF. The chain has TRBV19 and TRBJ1-3; weak D call: TRBD1 (5 bases). The CDR3 spans 15 residues. V was cut by 5 bases and J by 1 base, with 12 bases left in between. Germline V CDR1 and CDR2: LNHDA, SQIVND (reference sequence). Full variable domain (outside the CDR3, taken from reference TRBV19 and TRBJ1-3): DGGITQSPKYLFRKEGQNVTLSCEQNLNHDAMYWYRQDPGQGLRLIYYSQIVNDFQKGDIAEGYSVSREKKESFPLTVTSAQKNPTAFYLCASSSRPGSGNTIYFGEGSWLTVV.

This clone was seen only once. This chain links TRBV7-2 with TRBJ2-1, with 8 nucleotides matching TRBD1. V shed 4 bases and J 16 bases; nucleotides not matched to a gene: 15. The CDR3 has 14 residues. Per the germline V gene, CDR1 is SGHTA and CDR2 is FQGNSA. The CDR3 is CASSSQYSGGAGFF. CDR3 in DNA: TGTGCCAGCAGCTCGCAGTATTCAGGGGGCGCAGGCTTCTTC.

This clone was detected a few times. CDR3 DNA sequence: TGTGCCAGCAGCACCCTAGGTACTAGCACCGGGGAGCTGTTTTTT. The encoded protein is CASSTLGTSTGELFF. V gene TRBV11-2 combines with J gene TRBJ2-2; D is possibly TRBD2 (5 bases). Trimming pared 5 bases from V and 4 bases from J, leaving 14 bases between. CDR1 is SGHAT and CDR2 is FQNNGV in the germline V gene. This CDR3 has 15 amino acids.

This clone was picked up a small number of times. The chain combines TRBV4-1 with TRBJ2-7; D perhaps matches TRBD1 (6 bases). CDR3 size: 13 residues. The ends were cut back, 4 bases at V and 4 bases at J, with 11 bases in the middle. The germline V gene encodes CDR1 MGHRA and CDR2 YSYEKL. DNA for the CDR3: TGCGCCAGCAGCCGGGATACAGGGTACGAGCAGTACTTC. Its protein product is CASSRDTGYEQYF.

This chain links TRBV6-5 with TRBJ1-5; D call uncertain. The CDR3 is made up of 13 amino acids. The V and J ends lost 4 bases and 6 bases respectively, with 10 bases between them. Germline CDR1 and CDR2: MNHEY and SVGAGI. The CDR3 loop is CASSFVTGQPQHF. The CDR3 coding sequence is TGTGCCAGCAGTTTCGTCACGGGTCAGCCCCAGCATTTT.

The chain has TRBV5-1 and TRBJ2-7; the match to TRBD2 covers 7 bases. Germline V lookup: CDR1 SGHRS, CDR2 YFSETQ. The trim removed 4 bases at V and 3 bases at J, leaving 7 bases unmatched. The CDR3 is 14 amino acids. CDR3 in amino acids: CASSATTSRYEQYF. The CDR3 DNA is TGCGCCAGCAGCGCGACGACTAGCCGCTACGAGCAGTACTTC.

CDR3 loop: CASKRQNQPQHF. The CDR3 region has the DNA TGTGCCAGCAAACGACAGAATCAGCCCCAGCATTTT. The chain carries TRBV12-3 or TRBV12-4 and TRBJ1-5; D might be TRBD1 (5 bases). V lost 7 bases to trimming and J lost 4 bases, with 8 bases between them. This CDR3 is 12 amino acids long.

Concerning this clone: Other DNA sequences from this sample encode an identical CDR3 as well. This sequence joins TRBV7-2 and TRBJ1-2; 12 bases match TRBD1. The trim removed 5 bases at V and 4 bases at J, leaving 5 bases unmatched. Per germline, CDR1 SGHTA and CDR2 FQGNSA. The length of the CDR3 is 15 residues. For the CDR3, the DNA is TGTGCCAGCAGCCTAGGGACAGGGGGCGGCTATGGCTACACCTTC. It codes for CASSLGTGGGYGYTF.

The chain combines TRBV5-1 with TRBJ2-5; 9 bases line up with TRBD1. Germline V lookup: CDR1 SGHRS, CDR2 YFSETQ. The CDR3 has 13 residues. J gave up 6 bases and V 4 bases, and 4 bases lay outside the gene matches. The CDR3 DNA reads TGCGCCAGCAGCCTTGGACAGGGGCAGACCCAGTACTTC. As protein: CASSLGQGQTQYF.

This clone was seen a handful of times. This chain links TRBV29-1 with TRBJ1-3; D gene ambiguous. Trimming shortened V by 2 bases and J by 4 bases, and 6 bases separated the two germline ends. The germline gives CDR1 SQVTM, CDR2 ANQGSEA. The CDR3 sequence is 12 residues long. This chain's CDR3 is CSVETNGNTIYF. The CDR3 nucleotides read TGCAGCGTTGAAACTAACGGAAACACCATATATTTT. The full variable domain, with the rest looked up from reference TRBV29-1 and TRBJ1-3, is SAVISQKPSRDICQRGTSLTIQCQVDSQVTMMFWYRQQPGQSLTLIATANQGSEATYESGFVIDKFPISRPNLTFSTLTVSNMSPEDSSIYLCSVETNGNTIYFGEGSWLTVV.

The chain is built from TRBV28 and TRBJ2-5; tentative D call: TRBD2 (7 bases). Trimming pared 3 bases from V and 4 bases from J, leaving 12 bases between. Germline V lookup: CDR1 MDHEN, CDR2 SYDVKM. This CDR3 is built from 14 residues. CDR3: CASSLAGAGETQYF. The CDR3 DNA is TGTGCCAGCAGTTTGGCGGGGGCAGGAGAGACCCAGTACTTC.

V and J are TRBV29-1 and TRBJ1-4, with D maybe TRBD1 (6 bases). The CDR3 sequence is 14 residues long. V gave up 6 bases and J gave up 5 bases, with 16 bases separating them. Germline CDR1 is SQVTM and CDR2 is ANQGSEA. The CDR3 sequence: CSVGHGTPNEKLFF. CDR3 nucleotide sequence: TGCAGCGTGGGACACGGGACCCCCAATGAAAAACTGTTTTTT.

CDR3 bases: TGTGCCAGCAGCTATGGACACTCCTATGGCTACACCTTC. It is translated as CASSYGHSYGYTF. The rearrangement joins TRBV7-2 to TRBJ1-2; possible D gene TRBD1, 5 bases. Between the trimmed V and J ends, which lost 4 bases and 4 bases, there was a span of 10 bases. The CDR3 is 13 residues long. The germline V gene encodes CDR1 SGHTA and CDR2 FQGNSA.

The chain recombines TRBV5-5 with TRBJ2-3; 7 bases line up with TRBD1. This CDR3 contains 13 residues. Germline lookup yields CDR1 SGHKS and CDR2 YYEKEE (reference sequence). After removal of 4 bases from V and 8 bases from J, the junction contained 7 bases not matched to a gene. This CDR3 is CASSRTGDSTQYF. The CDR3 bases are TGTGCCAGCAGCCGTACCGGGGACAGTACGCAGTATTTT.

The V gene is TRBV7-2, the J gene TRBJ1-6, with D possibly matching TRBD1 (5 bases). Germline assignment: CDR1 SGHTA and CDR2 FQGNSA. The CDR3 is 15 residues long. The V end lost 1 base, the J end lost 10 bases, and 14 bases lay between the germline ends. The CDR3 DNA reads TGTGCCAGCAGCTTAGAGGTCCAGGGCCGATCACCCCTCCACTTT. Protein sequence: CASSLEVQGRSPLHF. The full variable domain, with the rest looked up from reference TRBV7-2 and TRBJ1-6, is GAGVSQSPSNKVTEKGKDVELRCDPISGHTALYWYRQSLGQGLEFLIYFQGNSAPDKSGLPSDRFSAERTGGSVSTLTIQRTQQEDSAVYLCASSLEVQGRSPLHFGNGTRLTVT.

This clone was observed a few times. This chain uses TRBV5-6 with TRBJ1-6, with D uncertain. The V gene lost 4 bases and the J gene lost 6 bases, with 8 bases spanning the gap. The CDR3 extends over 13 amino acids. Germline-derived CDR1 and CDR2 are SGHDT and YYEEEE. The CDR3 here is CASSEGFNSPLHF. The DNA for the CDR3 is TGTGCCAGCAGCGAGGGATTTAATTCACCCCTCCACTTT.

Only a few counts were recorded for this clone. The J gene is TRBJ1-2, the V gene TRBV10-3; 10 positions match TRBD1. The trim removed 3 bases at V and 8 bases at J, leaving 9 bases unmatched. Germline assignment: CDR1 ENHRY and CDR2 SYGVKD. This CDR3 is 15 amino acids long. The CDR3 loop reads CAISDDGTGAGGYTF. In DNA, the CDR3 is TGTGCCATCAGTGATGACGGGACAGGGGCAGGGGGCTACACCTTC.

V usage is TRBV2 and J usage is TRBJ2-7; D is uncertain. The CDR3 has 13 amino acids. The V and J ends lost 5 bases and 5 bases respectively, with 13 bases between them. The V gene's germline CDR1 is SNHLY and CDR2 FYNNEI. CDR3 nucleotide sequence: TGTGCCAGCAGTTATCAGTTAGAGGACGAGCAGTACTTC. Its translation: CASSYQLEDEQYF.

The chain uses TRBV4-1 and TRBJ1-3; possible D gene TRBD1, 5 bases. The CDR3 has 14 amino acids. The germline V gene encodes CDR1 MGHRA and CDR2 YSYEKL. V lost 4 bases, J lost 0 bases, and 7 bases lay in between. The CDR3 spells CASSLDSSGNTIYF. CDR3 coding DNA: TGCGCCAGCAGCCTTGACAGCTCTGGAAACACCATATATTTT.

V usage is TRBV5-1 and J usage is TRBJ1-2, with 8 nucleotides matching TRBD1. J lost 8 bases, V lost 4 bases, and 7 bases had no gene match. Per germline, CDR1 SGHRS and CDR2 YFSETQ. The CDR3 loop spans 13 amino acids. The CDR3 loop is CASSPGQGGGYTF. CDR3 sequence (DNA): TGCGCCAGCAGCCCTGGACAGGGCGGAGGCTACACCTTC.

The chain recombines TRBV5-6 with TRBJ2-5; 7 positions match TRBD2. This CDR3 has 14 residues. Germline trimming cut 3 bases from V and 5 bases from J; bases unmatched to any gene: 7. Looked up from germline, CDR1 is SGHDT and CDR2 is YYEEEE. CDR3 region: CASSSDWGGETQYF. In DNA, the CDR3 is TGTGCCAGCAGCTCCGACTGGGGGGGGGAGACCCAGTACTTC.

The V call is TRBV9, the J call TRBJ2-5, with 8 bases that match TRBD2. Germline CDR1 reads SGDLS; CDR2 reads YYNGEE. The CDR3 runs 14 residues. With 0 bases clipped from V and 4 bases from J, the junction kept 2 bases outside the gene matches. CDR3 sequence reads: CASSVVAGGETQYF. The DNA of the CDR3 is TGTGCCAGCAGCGTAGTCGCGGGGGGAGAGACCCAGTACTTC.

The chain joins TRBV11-2 to TRBJ2-1; D gene ambiguous. The ends were cut back, 6 bases at V and 5 bases at J, with 8 bases in the middle. There are 12 residues in the CDR3. CDR1 is SGHAT and CDR2 is FQNNGV in the germline V gene. This CDR3 is CASRSVNNEQFF. The CDR3 DNA reads as TGTGCCAGCAGGTCGGTTAACAATGAGCAGTTCTTC.

The chain links TRBV7-9 to TRBJ2-7; D is perhaps TRBD1 (6 bases). CDR3 length: 16 residues. The germline CDR1 and CDR2 sequences are SEHNR and FQNEAQ (reference sequence). V shed 4 bases and J shed 3 bases, with 19 bases lying between them. The CDR3 is CASSYSRDNPLYEQYF. The CDR3 DNA follows: TGTGCCAGCAGCTATTCAAGGGACAACCCTCTCTACGAGCAGTACTTC.

V gene TRBV29-1 combines with J gene TRBJ1-2; D may be TRBD1 (5 bases). Trimming removed 7 bases from V and 2 bases from J, with 17 bases in between. Germline V gene lookup returns CDR1 SQVTM and CDR2 ANQGSEA. CDR3 size: 14 residues. The CDR3 region has the DNA TGCAGCGCCACCCGGGACTCCAGAAACTATGGCTACACCTTC. This codes for CSATRDSRNYGYTF.

The chain combines TRBV29-1 with TRBJ2-4; the D gene is possibly TRBD1 (5 bases). The V end lost 7 bases, the J end lost 0 bases, and 19 bases lay between the germline ends. The CDR3 extends over 16 amino acids. Germline-derived CDR1 and CDR2 are SQVTM and ANQGSEA. The CDR3 DNA follows: TGCAGCGCCAGTCCCAGTTTAGGGGCAGCCAAAAACATTCAGTACTTC. Translated: CSASPSLGAAKNIQYF.